The rows below give T cell receptor beta chains drawn from one sample of a study of blood T cell repertoires in COVID-19. The method was immunoSEQ multiplex PCR; TCRdb's version includes in-frame clones alone and lacks a portion of them. This sample yields around 450,000 clones, of which 75% to 90% are seen a single time; about 4.3% belongs to the top ten. Sequencing was carried out using peripheral blood. The receptors were sampled from a woman under 40 with acute or convalescent COVID-19. The CDR3 runs from the conserved cysteine through the conserved F or W. Each record gives: J gene, D gene, V gene, clone size, CDR3 protein, CDR3 DNA. The D gene is left open where the match is weak. A row's size may be missing; if present it is once, few, many or a size class.

J gene: TRBJ1-6; D gene: -; V gene: TRBV5-8; clone size: -; CDR3 protein: CASSLVVLTYNSPLHF; CDR3 DNA: TGTGCCAGCAGCTTGGTTGTTTTAACCTATAATTCACCCCTCCACTTT
J gene: TRBJ1-1; D gene: TRBD1; V gene: TRBV5-1; clone size: -; CDR3 protein: CASSTTGGANTEAFF; CDR3 DNA: TGCGCCAGCAGCACAACAGGGGGAGCGAACACTGAAGCTTTCTTT
J gene: TRBJ2-1; D gene: TRBD2; V gene: TRBV6-6; clone size: -; CDR3 protein: CASRVGTSIGNEQFF; CDR3 DNA: TGTGCCAGCAGGGTCGGGACTAGCATCGGCAATGAGCAGTTCTTC
J gene: TRBJ2-3; D gene: TRBD1; V gene: TRBV24-1; clone size: -; CDR3 protein: CATSDATGTGSPDTQYF; CDR3 DNA: TGTGCCACCAGTGACGCGACCGGGACAGGGTCCCCAGATACGCAGTATTTT
J gene: TRBJ1-2; D gene: TRBD1; V gene: TRBV6-5; clone size: -; CDR3 protein: CASRPGGAKNYGYTF; CDR3 DNA: TGTGCCAGCAGACCAGGGGGCGCTAAGAACTATGGCTACACCTTC
J gene: TRBJ1-1; D gene: -; V gene: TRBV29-1; clone size: -; CDR3 protein: CSVINREISTEAFF; CDR3 DNA: TGCAGCGTTATAAATCGAGAGATTAGTACTGAAGCTTTCTTT
J gene: TRBJ2-1; D gene: -; V gene: TRBV6-4; clone size: -; CDR3 protein: CASSDRRPRGYYNEQFF; CDR3 DNA: TGTGCCAGCAGTGATCGACGACCCCGGGGATACTACAATGAGCAGTTCTTC
J gene: TRBJ2-1; D gene: TRBD2; V gene: TRBV18; clone size: -; CDR3 protein: CASSLLAGGYNEQFF; CDR3 DNA: TGTGCCAGCTCACTACTAGCGGGGGGCTACAATGAGCAGTTCTTC
J gene: TRBJ2-5; D gene: -; V gene: TRBV21-1; clone size: -; CDR3 protein: CASMFLVGTQYF; CDR3 DNA: TGTGCCAGCATGTTTCTAGTGGGGACCCAGTACTTC
J gene: TRBJ2-1; D gene: TRBD1; V gene: TRBV30; clone size: -; CDR3 protein: CAWTGQGPYNEQFF; CDR3 DNA: TGTGCCTGGACCGGACAGGGACCATACAATGAGCAGTTCTTC
J gene: TRBJ1-5; D gene: -; V gene: TRBV4-1; clone size: -; CDR3 protein: CASSLGLYSNQPQHF; CDR3 DNA: TGCGCCAGCAGCTTGGGACTTTATAGCAATCAGCCCCAGCATTTT
J gene: TRBJ2-5; D gene: -; V gene: TRBV5-5; clone size: once; CDR3 protein: CASSLAGVGIGGTQYF; CDR3 DNA: TGTGCCAGCAGCTTGGCCGGAGTTGGGATAGGGGGGACCCAGTACTTC
J gene: TRBJ1-1; D gene: -; V gene: TRBV11-2; clone size: -; CDR3 protein: CASSLSRGGTEAFF; CDR3 DNA: TGTGCCAGCAGCTTAAGTAGGGGGGGCACTGAAGCTTTCTTT
J gene: TRBJ1-2; D gene: TRBD1; V gene: TRBV11-1; clone size: -; CDR3 protein: CASSLAGTGGSFDGYTF; CDR3 DNA: TGTGCCAGCAGCTTAGCCGGGACAGGGGGCAGTTTCGATGGCTACACCTTC
J gene: TRBJ2-6; D gene: -; V gene: TRBV28; clone size: -; CDR3 protein: CASRHRAVAGANVLTF; CDR3 DNA: TGTGCCAGCAGACACAGGGCAGTCGCTGGGGCCAACGTCCTGACTTTC
J gene: TRBJ1-3; D gene: -; V gene: TRBV24-1; clone size: -; CDR3 protein: CATSDLVGPRMRNTIYF; CDR3 DNA: TGTGCCACCAGTGATTTGGTGGGCCCGAGAATGAGAAACACCATATATTTT
J gene: TRBJ1-3; D gene: TRBD1; V gene: TRBV11-2; clone size: -; CDR3 protein: CASSFRGGQGAGNTIYF; CDR3 DNA: TGTGCCAGCAGTTTTCGAGGCGGACAGGGAGCTGGAAACACCATATATTTT
J gene: TRBJ2-1; D gene: -; V gene: TRBV10-1; clone size: -; CDR3 protein: CASSEGGGSYNEQFF; CDR3 DNA: TGCGCCAGCAGTGAGGGCGGAGGGTCCTACAATGAGCAGTTCTTC
J gene: TRBJ1-2; D gene: TRBD1; V gene: TRBV28; clone size: once; CDR3 protein: CASKTGSEPNYGYTF; CDR3 DNA: TGTGCCAGCAAGACAGGGTCCGAACCGAACTATGGCTACACCTTC
J gene: TRBJ2-5; D gene: -; V gene: TRBV6-4; clone size: once; CDR3 protein: CASRDRRRHQETQYF; CDR3 DNA: TGTGCCAGCAGGGACCGCCGCAGGCACCAAGAGACCCAGTACTTC
J gene: TRBJ2-7; D gene: -; V gene: TRBV12-5; clone size: -; CDR3 protein: CASGWGFEQYF; CDR3 DNA: TGTGCTAGTGGCTGGGGCTTCGAGCAGTACTTC
J gene: TRBJ2-4; D gene: TRBD2; V gene: TRBV10-2; clone size: -; CDR3 protein: CASSERLAGDLAKNIQYF; CDR3 DNA: TGCGCCAGCAGCGAGAGACTAGCGGGGGACCTAGCCAAAAACATTCAGTACTTC
J gene: TRBJ1-1; D gene: -; V gene: TRBV6-5; clone size: -; CDR3 protein: CASSSMRNTEAFF; CDR3 DNA: TGTGCCAGCAGTTCGATGCGGAACACTGAAGCTTTCTTT
J gene: TRBJ1-1; D gene: TRBD1; V gene: TRBV5-1; clone size: -; CDR3 protein: CASSTGQGRAEAFF; CDR3 DNA: TGCGCCAGCAGCACAGGACAGGGGAGGGCTGAAGCTTTCTTT
J gene: TRBJ2-1; D gene: -; V gene: TRBV14; clone size: once; CDR3 protein: CASSQELAPSYNEQFF; CDR3 DNA: TGTGCCAGCAGCCAAGAACTAGCTCCATCCTACAATGAGCAGTTCTTC
J gene: TRBJ1-1; D gene: -; V gene: TRBV2; clone size: -; CDR3 protein: CASSEWGQGPHTEAFF; CDR3 DNA: TGTGCCAGCAGTGAATGGGGACAAGGTCCTCACACTGAAGCTTTCTTT
J gene: TRBJ2-7; D gene: -; V gene: TRBV30; clone size: once; CDR3 protein: CAWGIGGTETYEQYF; CDR3 DNA: TGTGCCTGGGGGATCGGAGGGACAGAGACATACGAGCAGTACTTC
J gene: TRBJ2-7; D gene: TRBD1; V gene: TRBV6-5; clone size: -; CDR3 protein: CASVGTGGTHEQYF; CDR3 DNA: TGTGCCAGCGTGGGGACAGGGGGCACCCACGAGCAGTACTTC
J gene: TRBJ1-6; D gene: TRBD1; V gene: TRBV6-2/TRBV6-3; clone size: -; CDR3 protein: CASSYPQGQGLTPLHF; CDR3 DNA: TGTGCCAGCAGTTACCCACAGGGACAGGGGCTGACACCCCTCCACTTT
J gene: TRBJ2-7; D gene: TRBD1; V gene: TRBV5-4; clone size: -; CDR3 protein: CASSRTGGDYEQYF; CDR3 DNA: TGTGCCAGCAGCCGGACAGGGGGTGACTACGAGCAGTACTTC
J gene: TRBJ2-5; D gene: -; V gene: TRBV6-5; clone size: -; CDR3 protein: CASRGHLYQETQYF; CDR3 DNA: TGTGCCAGCAGAGGACATCTTTACCAAGAGACCCAGTACTTC
J gene: TRBJ2-3; D gene: TRBD2; V gene: TRBV3-1/TRBV3-2; clone size: -; CDR3 protein: CASSQLGTNTDTQYF; CDR3 DNA: TGTGCCAGCAGCCAACTCGGGACTAACACAGATACGCAGTATTTT
J gene: TRBJ1-4; D gene: TRBD1; V gene: TRBV11-2; clone size: once; CDR3 protein: CASSLGQGGEKLFF; CDR3 DNA: TGTGCCAGCAGCTTGGGACAGGGGGGAGAAAAACTGTTTTTT
J gene: TRBJ2-5; D gene: TRBD2; V gene: TRBV7-6; clone size: -; CDR3 protein: CASTGPGRGGPGETQYF; CDR3 DNA: TGTGCCAGCACCGGGCCAGGACGGGGGGGCCCGGGGGAGACCCAGTACTTC
J gene: TRBJ2-2; D gene: TRBD1; V gene: TRBV10-2; clone size: -; CDR3 protein: CASSEWDRANTGELFF; CDR3 DNA: TGCGCCAGCAGTGAGTGGGACAGGGCGAACACCGGGGAGCTGTTTTTT
J gene: TRBJ2-5; D gene: -; V gene: TRBV7-6; clone size: -; CDR3 protein: CASSLSIQTQYF; CDR3 DNA: TGTGCCAGCAGCTTATCCATCCAGACCCAGTACTTC
J gene: TRBJ1-4; D gene: -; V gene: TRBV5-1; clone size: -; CDR3 protein: CASRHRGATNEKLFF; CDR3 DNA: TGCGCCAGCAGACATCGGGGAGCAACTAATGAAAAACTGTTTTTT
J gene: TRBJ1-4; D gene: -; V gene: TRBV7-2; clone size: -; CDR3 protein: CASSLERRGGEKLFF; CDR3 DNA: TGTGCCAGCAGCTTGGAACGCCGGGGGGGTGAAAAACTGTTTTTT
J gene: TRBJ1-1; D gene: -; V gene: TRBV7-6; clone size: -; CDR3 protein: CASSLGLATEAFF; CDR3 DNA: TGTGCCAGCAGCTTAGGGTTGGCCACTGAAGCTTTCTTT
J gene: TRBJ2-1; D gene: TRBD2; V gene: TRBV10-3; clone size: -; CDR3 protein: CAISGSAGGQNEQFF; CDR3 DNA: TGTGCCATCAGTGGTAGCGCGGGGGGGCAGAATGAGCAGTTCTTC
J gene: TRBJ2-1; D gene: -; V gene: TRBV7-9; clone size: -; CDR3 protein: CASSSTSSHEQFF; CDR3 DNA: TGTGCCAGCAGCTCGACTAGTTCCCATGAGCAGTTCTTC
J gene: TRBJ2-5; D gene: TRBD2; V gene: TRBV29-1; clone size: -; CDR3 protein: CSVETSGEETQYF; CDR3 DNA: TGCAGCGTTGAAACTAGCGGGGAAGAGACCCAGTACTTC
J gene: TRBJ2-5; D gene: TRBD2; V gene: TRBV2; clone size: -; CDR3 protein: CASRLTSGQETQYF; CDR3 DNA: TGTGCCAGCAGACTTACTAGCGGCCAAGAGACCCAGTACTTC
J gene: TRBJ1-1; D gene: -; V gene: TRBV25-1; clone size: -; CDR3 protein: CASGPMNTEAFF; CDR3 DNA: TGTGCCAGCGGCCCCATGAACACTGAAGCTTTCTTT
J gene: TRBJ1-5; D gene: TRBD1; V gene: TRBV19; clone size: -; CDR3 protein: CASSPGTGRSNQPQHF; CDR3 DNA: TGTGCCAGTAGTCCCGGGACAGGGCGTTCTAATCAGCCCCAGCATTTT
J gene: TRBJ2-3; D gene: TRBD2; V gene: TRBV9; clone size: -; CDR3 protein: CASSGEASGGSDTQYF; CDR3 DNA: TGTGCCAGCAGCGGGGAAGCTAGCGGGGGGTCGGATACGCAGTATTTT
J gene: TRBJ2-7; D gene: TRBD1; V gene: TRBV7-8; clone size: -; CDR3 protein: CASSSRQGASYEQYF; CDR3 DNA: TGTGCCAGCAGCAGCAGACAGGGGGCTTCCTACGAGCAGTACTTC
J gene: TRBJ1-2; D gene: -; V gene: TRBV15; clone size: once; CDR3 protein: CATSREENPYGYTF; CDR3 DNA: TGTGCCACCAGCAGAGAGGAGAATCCCTATGGCTACACCTTC
J gene: TRBJ1-5; D gene: -; V gene: TRBV30; clone size: -; CDR3 protein: CAWSAPRGLWGNQPQHF; CDR3 DNA: TGTGCCTGGAGTGCCCCCCGCGGGCTGTGGGGCAATCAGCCCCAGCATTTT
J gene: TRBJ1-6; D gene: -; V gene: TRBV27; clone size: -; CDR3 protein: CASSLSPSGDSPLHF; CDR3 DNA: TGTGCCAGCAGTTTATCTCCTTCCGGAGATTCACCCCTCCACTTT